This is a list of T cell receptor beta chains from one sample in a study of blood T cell repertoires in COVID-19. Generated by immunoSEQ multiplex PCR, the TCRdb table keeps only in-frame clones and is missing some. The sample contains some 230,000 clones, roughly four fifths of which appear only once. Specimen: peripheral blood. These TCRs come from a woman aged 30 to 39 who had recovered from COVID-19. Each CDR3 is given with its conserved first and last residue. The order of the fields is V gene, D gene, J gene, clone size, CDR3 length, CDR3 DNA, CDR3 protein. The D gene is left open where the match is weak. Some rows have no size entry. The others give once, few or many, or a class for an expanded clone.

V: TRBV2
D: TRBD1
J: TRBJ1-1
size: .
length: 14
DNA: TGTGCCAGGAGGAGGACAGGTGGGAACACTGAAGCTTTCTTT
CDR3: CARRRTGGNTEAFF

V: TRBV18
D: TRBD1
J: TRBJ2-5
size: .
length: 15
DNA: TGTGCCAGCTCAGGACAGGGGCGGTCCCGGGAGACCCAGTACTTC
CDR3: CASSGQGRSRETQYF

V: TRBV7-4
D: TRBD2
J: TRBJ2-5
size: few
length: 14
DNA: TGTGCCAGCAGCCAGACTAGCGGCCAAGAGACCCAGTACTTC
CDR3: CASSQTSGQETQYF

V: TRBV19
D: .
J: TRBJ1-5
size: .
length: 13
DNA: TGTGCCAGTAGTGGTGAGGGCGGCGGGCCCCAGCATTTT
CDR3: CASSGEGGGPQHF

V: TRBV10-1
D: .
J: TRBJ2-2
size: few
length: 14
DNA: TGCGCCAGCACTAAAGAACTACTCACCGGGGAGCTGTTTTTT
CDR3: CASTKELLTGELFF

V: TRBV7-9
D: .
J: TRBJ1-3
size: .
length: 14
DNA: TGTGCCAGCAGCTACAACACCGCCGAAAACACCATATATTTT
CDR3: CASSYNTAENTIYF

V: TRBV14
D: TRBD1
J: TRBJ2-7
size: .
length: 17
DNA: TGTGCCAGCAGCCATGGGACAGTAGGGCCGTTTTTTTACGAGCAGTACTTC
CDR3: CASSHGTVGPFFYEQYF

V: TRBV15
D: .
J: TRBJ1-5
size: .
length: 15
DNA: TGTGCCACCAGCAGAGATCAGGGTGCAGGATGGCCCCAGCATTTT
CDR3: CATSRDQGAGWPQHF

V: TRBV5-1
D: TRBD2
J: TRBJ2-7
size: .
length: 15
DNA: TGCGCCAGCAGCACACTAGCGGATAGCTCCTACGAGCAGTACTTC
CDR3: CASSTLADSSYEQYF

V: TRBV28
D: .
J: TRBJ1-5
size: .
length: 11
DNA: TGTGCCAGCAGTCTCACGAGGCCCCAGCATTTT
CDR3: CASSLTRPQHF

V: TRBV7-6
D: .
J: TRBJ2-7
size: .
length: 15
DNA: TGTGCCAGCAGCTTAGGTGGGGGCTTACCCTACGAGCAGTACTTC
CDR3: CASSLGGGLPYEQYF

V: TRBV30
D: .
J: TRBJ2-1
size: few
length: 14
DNA: TGTGCCTGGACCCCGACGGGATACCACAATGAGCAGTTCTTC
CDR3: CAWTPTGYHNEQFF

V: TRBV28
D: .
J: TRBJ1-4
size: .
length: 15
DNA: TGTGCCAGCAGTGTCGTGAGGGCGGCTAATGAAAAACTGTTTTTT
CDR3: CASSVVRAANEKLFF